The T cell receptor beta chain under discussion was sequenced for a study of blood T cell repertoires in COVID-19. Clones were sequenced by immunoSEQ multiplex PCR, and TCRdb holds only the in-frame ones, with some missing. This repertoire shows 30,000 to 40,000 clones, under 90% found once; its top ten account for about 1.5%. This CDR3 spans 14 amino acids. Deletions cut 3 bases from V and 5 bases from J, with 13 bases between. Germline V CDR1 and CDR2: KGHSH, LQKENI. Patients from Seattle were sampled longitudinally, starting during active infection. V is TRBV18 and J is TRBJ1-1; TRBD1 is a possible D gene (6 bases). This TCR came from a man aged 55 to 70 with COVID-19, enrolled during active disease. Specimen: peripheral blood. The DNA of the CDR3 is TGTGCCAGCTCACCCCTCAGGGGAGGGACTGAAGCTTTCTTT. As protein: CASSPLRGGTEAFF.